Listed below are T cell receptor beta chains from one sample, sequenced in a study of T cell responses to AZD1222 COVID-19 vaccine. The method was immunoSEQ multiplex PCR; TCRdb's version includes in-frame clones alone and lacks a portion of them. The data show 190,000 or so clones, roughly 90% seen once. Sequenced here: peripheral blood, sampled 28 days after the second AZD1222 dose. The origin of the receptors is an adult who received the AZD1222 COVID-19 vaccine. Both conserved end residues are part of each CDR3. A D gene is named only where the DNA matches it firmly. Clone size, where shown, is once, few, many, or a class for clones that have expanded.

TRBV5-6	.	.	TRBJ2-1	CASSTRGMSSYNEQFF	TGTGCCAGCAGCACCCGCGGGATGAGCTCCTACAATGAGCAGTTCTTC
TRBV7-2	.	.	TRBJ1-2	CASSKGYVDGYTF	TGTGCCAGCAGCAAAGGTTACGTAGATGGCTACACCTTC
TRBV6-5	.	.	TRBJ1-1	CASSYRQMNTEAFF	TGTGCCAGCAGTTATCGCCAGATGAACACTGAAGCTTTCTTT
TRBV20-1	.	.	TRBJ2-2	CSASARNTGELFF	TGCAGTGCTAGTGCCAGGAACACCGGGGAGCTGTTTTTT
TRBV6-5	.	.	TRBJ2-7	CASSKGHSYEQYF	TGTGCCAGCAGTAAGGGCCACTCCTACGAGCAGTACTTC
TRBV7-9	.	.	TRBJ2-1	CASSRMDEQFF	TGTGCCAGCAGCCGTATGGATGAGCAGTTCTTC
TRBV7-8	.	.	TRBJ1-1	CASSLANLVGTEAFF	TGTGCCAGCAGCTTAGCGAACCTCGTGGGCACTGAAGCTTTCTTT
TRBV3-1/TRBV3-2	.	TRBD2	TRBJ2-3	CASSQVSLAGDWSDTQYF	TGTGCCAGCAGCCAAGTATCGCTAGCGGGAGATTGGTCAGATACGCAGTATTTT
TRBV5-1	.	TRBD2	TRBJ2-1	CASSRGTSGGNNEQFF	TGCGCCAGCAGCCGAGGGACTAGCGGGGGGAACAATGAGCAGTTCTTC
TRBV18	.	.	TRBJ1-2	CASSPQGQGLSNYGYTF	TGTGCCAGCTCACCGCAGGGACAAGGCCTTTCTAACTATGGCTACACCTTC
TRBV9	once	TRBD2	TRBJ2-1	CASSVGIGLSGREDNEQFF	TGTGCCAGCAGCGTAGGTATTGGGTTGAGCGGGAGGGAGGACAATGAGCAGTTCTTC
TRBV10-1	.	.	TRBJ2-3	CASSAEYSPDTQYF	TGCGCCAGCAGTGCCGAATATTCGCCGGATACGCAGTATTTT
TRBV4-3	.	.	TRBJ1-3	CASSQDRGDGNTIYF	TGCGCCAGCAGCCAAGACAGGGGAGACGGAAACACCATATATTTT
TRBV5-1	.	.	TRBJ2-2	CASRQEMNTGELFF	TGCGCCAGTCGACAGGAAATGAACACCGGGGAGCTGTTTTTT
TRBV5-1	.	.	TRBJ2-2	CASSFSESTGELFF	TGCGCCAGCAGCTTTTCGGAGTCCACCGGGGAGCTGTTTTTT
TRBV29-1	once	.	TRBJ1-1	CSVAQGSNTEAFF	TGCAGCGTTGCACAGGGATCTAACACTGAAGCTTTCTTT
TRBV6-5	.	TRBD1	TRBJ1-3	CASRLDRGRNTIYF	TGTGCCAGCAGACTTGACAGGGGACGAAACACCATATATTTT
TRBV30	.	.	TRBJ1-2	CAWSVARLRGNNYGYTF	TGTGCCTGGAGTGTAGCCAGGCTTCGCGGGAATAACTATGGCTACACCTTC
TRBV5-1	few	TRBD2	TRBJ2-3	CASSFRLASTDTQYF	TGCGCCAGCAGCTTTCGACTAGCGAGCACAGATACGCAGTATTTT
TRBV19	.	TRBD2	TRBJ2-5	CASSNPGLADQETQYF	TGTGCCAGTAGTAACCCGGGACTAGCGGACCAAGAGACCCAGTACTTC
TRBV5-1	.	.	TRBJ1-1	CATRSGTHTEAFF	TGCGCCACACGTTCGGGGACGCACACTGAAGCTTTCTTT
TRBV9	.	.	TRBJ2-2	CASSPPHPGGPPPGELFF	TGTGCCAGCAGCCCCCCCCACCCGGGGGGCCCTCCCCCCGGGGAGCTGTTTTTT
TRBV19	.	.	TRBJ2-2	CASSISPNTGELFF	TGTGCCAGTAGTATAAGCCCGAACACCGGGGAGCTGTTTTTT
TRBV7-3	.	.	TRBJ1-1	CASSSTPWNTEAFF	TGTGCCAGCAGCTCTACCCCTTGGAACACTGAAGCTTTCTTT
TRBV15	.	.	TRBJ2-7	CATSRNPLESQYF	TGTGCCACCAGCAGAAATCCTCTGGAGTCGCAGTACTTC
TRBV7-9	.	.	TRBJ1-2	CASSLVRYESGYTF	TGTGCCAGCAGCTTAGTCCGGTACGAGAGTGGCTACACCTTC
TRBV6-5	.	.	TRBJ1-5	CASSYPTVYSNQPQHF	TGTGCCAGCAGTTACCCGACGGTTTATAGCAATCAGCCCCAGCATTTT
TRBV5-3	.	.	TRBJ1-5	CARSLEAERQRNQPQHF	TGTGCCAGAAGCTTGGAGGCAGAGCGGCAGCGCAATCAGCCCCAGCATTTT
TRBV10-1	.	.	TRBJ2-3	CASSDAGYTDTQYF	TGCGCCAGCAGTGATGCGGGTTACACAGATACGCAGTATTTT
TRBV19	.	.	TRBJ2-1	CASLAGTLNEQFF	TGTGCCAGTCTTGCCGGGACCCTCAATGAGCAGTTCTTC
TRBV6-5	.	.	TRBJ2-3	CASKKEDTQYF	TGTGCCAGCAAAAAGGAAGATACGCAGTATTTT
TRBV6-1	.	.	TRBJ1-1	CASSEMAGRTEAFF	TGTGCCAGCAGTGAAATGGCAGGGCGGACTGAAGCTTTCTTT
TRBV28	.	.	TRBJ2-3	CASSAVPLPTQYF	TGTGCCAGCAGCGCCGTCCCACTTCCCACGCAGTATTTT
TRBV28	.	TRBD1	TRBJ1-4	CASSLPPGQGDEKLFF	TGTGCCAGCAGTTTGCCCCCGGGACAGGGGGATGAAAAACTGTTTTTT
TRBV6-5	.	.	TRBJ1-2	CASSRDNYGYTF	TGTGCCAGCAGTAGGGATAACTATGGCTACACCTTC
TRBV19	.	.	TRBJ1-4	CASSIRSSGGEKLFF	TGTGCCAGTAGTATAAGATCGTCCGGGGGTGAAAAACTGTTTTTT
TRBV6-5	.	.	TRBJ2-5	CASTLQETQYF	TGTGCCAGCACTTTACAAGAGACCCAGTACTTC
TRBV5-1	.	TRBD2	TRBJ2-5	CASSPRLAGGQETQYF	TGCGCCAGCAGCCCCCGACTAGCGGGAGGGCAGGAGACCCAGTACTTC
TRBV10-2	.	.	TRBJ1-2	CASSPDRFYGYTF	TGCGCCAGCAGCCCCGACAGGTTCTATGGCTACACCTTC
TRBV7-8	.	.	TRBJ1-1	CASSPYRAGVRTEAFF	TGTGCCAGCAGCCCCTATAGGGCAGGGGTAAGGACTGAAGCTTTCTTT
TRBV10-3	.	TRBD1	TRBJ2-1	CAMRQGVTYNEQFF	TGTGCCATGAGACAGGGAGTAACCTACAATGAGCAGTTCTTC
TRBV5-1	.	TRBD1	TRBJ1-1	CASSSWTGNTEAFF	TGCGCCAGCAGCTCATGGACAGGGAACACTGAAGCTTTCTTT
TRBV7-3	.	TRBD2	TRBJ2-1	CASSLTELAGEEQFF	TGTGCCAGCAGCTTAACAGAGCTAGCGGGAGAAGAGCAGTTCTTC
TRBV5-4	.	.	TRBJ1-1	CASSLEGVNTEAFF	TGTGCCAGCAGCTTGGAGGGGGTGAACACTGAAGCTTTCTTT
TRBV18	.	.	TRBJ2-3	CASSPAGITDTQYF	TGTGCCAGCTCACCGGCGGGAATCACAGATACGCAGTATTTT
TRBV5-1	.	TRBD2	TRBJ2-2	CASSSKGLAGGPYTGELFF	TGCGCCAGCAGTTCGAAAGGACTAGCGGGAGGGCCGTACACCGGGGAGCTGTTTTTT
TRBV7-9	.	.	TRBJ1-2	CASSHLGRDYGYTF	TGTGCCAGCAGTCATCTTGGGCGCGACTATGGCTACACCTTC
TRBV4-2	.	TRBD2	TRBJ2-1	CASSPWSGSYNEQFF	TGTGCCAGCAGCCCATGGAGCGGGAGTTACAATGAGCAGTTCTTC
TRBV11-2	few	TRBD1	TRBJ1-6	CASSLGGTGNSPLHF	TGTGCCAGCAGCTTAGGTGGGACAGGGAATTCACCCCTCCACTTT
TRBV7-2	.	TRBD1	TRBJ2-2	CASSTGQEHHTGELFF	TGTGCCAGCAGCACCGGACAGGAGCACCACACCGGGGAGCTGTTTTTT
TRBV3-1/TRBV3-2	.	.	TRBJ2-2	CASSQDRAGRHTGELFF	TGTGCCAGCAGCCAAGATCGGGCGGGCAGACACACCGGGGAGCTGTTTTTT
TRBV5-1	.	.	TRBJ1-1	CASSSATVNTEAFF	TGCGCCAGCAGCTCCGCCACAGTGAACACTGAAGCTTTCTTT